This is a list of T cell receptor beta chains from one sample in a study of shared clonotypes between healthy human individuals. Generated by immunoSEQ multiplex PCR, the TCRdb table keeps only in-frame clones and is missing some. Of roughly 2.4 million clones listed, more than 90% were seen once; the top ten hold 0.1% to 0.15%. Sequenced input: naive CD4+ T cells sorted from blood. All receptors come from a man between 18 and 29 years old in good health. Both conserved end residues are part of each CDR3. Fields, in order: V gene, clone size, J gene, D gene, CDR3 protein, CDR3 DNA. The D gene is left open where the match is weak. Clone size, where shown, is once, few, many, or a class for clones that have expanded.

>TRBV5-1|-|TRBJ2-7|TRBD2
CASSSGAGGDYEQYF
TGCGCCAGCAGCTCCGGAGCGGGAGGTGATTACGAGCAGTACTTC
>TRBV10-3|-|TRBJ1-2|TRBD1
CAISPRTGTGINYGYTF
TGTGCCATCAGTCCGCGAACCGGGACAGGGATTAACTATGGCTACACCTTC
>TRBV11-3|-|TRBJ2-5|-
CASSAGGRDQETQYF
TGTGCCAGCAGCGCCGGCGGCAGGGACCAAGAGACCCAGTACTTC
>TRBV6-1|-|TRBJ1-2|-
CASTGENYGYTF
TGTGCCAGCACTGGGGAGAACTATGGCTACACCTTC
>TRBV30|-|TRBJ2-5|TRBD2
CAWSSGTSGRETQYF
TGTGCCTGGTCTTCCGGGACTAGTGGTAGGGAGACCCAGTACTTC
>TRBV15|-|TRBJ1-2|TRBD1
CATSLSPDRDYGYTF
TGTGCCACCAGCCTCTCGCCGGACAGGGACTATGGCTACACCTTC
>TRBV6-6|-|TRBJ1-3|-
CATITSAVTSGNTIYF
TGTGCCACCATAACATCGGCTGTGACCTCTGGAAACACCATATATTTT
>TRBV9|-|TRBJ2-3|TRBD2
CASSALAGGTDTQYF
TGTGCCAGCAGCGCACTAGCGGGGGGCACAGATACGCAGTATTTT
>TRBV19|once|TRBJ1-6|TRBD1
CASSRPGQVKDSPLHF
TGTGCCAGTAGTCGCCCGGGACAGGTTAAGGATTCACCCCTCCACTTT
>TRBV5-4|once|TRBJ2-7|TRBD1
CASSSGTGNYEQYF
TGTGCCAGCAGCTCCGGGACAGGAAATTACGAGCAGTACTTC
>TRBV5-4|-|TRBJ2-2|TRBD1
CASSAGTGDTGELFF
TGTGCCAGCAGCGCCGGGACAGGAGACACCGGGGAGCTGTTTTTT
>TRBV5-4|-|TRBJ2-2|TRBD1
CASSLGQTGGAGELFF
TGTGCCAGCAGCTTGGGTCAGACAGGGGGGGCCGGGGAGCTGTTTTTT
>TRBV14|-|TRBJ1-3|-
CASSQGVVRASGNTIYF
TGTGCCAGCAGCCAGGGTGTTGTCAGGGCCTCTGGAAACACCATATATTTT
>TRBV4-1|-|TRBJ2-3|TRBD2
CASSQQTSGRTDTQYF
TGCGCCAGCAGCCAACAAACTAGCGGCCGCACAGATACGCAGTATTTT
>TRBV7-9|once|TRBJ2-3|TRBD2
CASSLTRREGSDTQYF
TGTGCCAGCAGCCTCACCCGGCGGGAGGGCTCAGATACGCAGTATTTT
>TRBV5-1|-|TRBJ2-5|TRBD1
CASSLIPGTGGGETQYF
TGCGCCAGCAGCTTGATCCCCGGGACAGGGGGTGGCGAGACCCAGTACTTC
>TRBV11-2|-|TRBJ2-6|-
CASSLDGSGANVLTF
TGTGCCAGCAGCTTAGATGGGTCCGGGGCCAACGTCCTGACTTTC
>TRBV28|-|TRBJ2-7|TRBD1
CASSGLGGQGVKPYEQYF
TGTGCCAGCAGTGGACTCGGGGGACAGGGAGTAAAACCCTACGAGCAGTACTTC
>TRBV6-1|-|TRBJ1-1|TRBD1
CASRVDTGGTEAFF
TGTGCCAGCAGAGTTGACACAGGGGGCACTGAAGCTTTCTTT
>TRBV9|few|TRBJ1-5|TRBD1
CASSVGQGGQPQHF
TGTGCCAGCAGCGTGGGACAGGGAGGTCAGCCCCAGCATTTT
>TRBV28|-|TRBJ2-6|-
CASSLGGSTANVLTF
TGTGCCAGCAGCTTGGGGGGTTCTACGGCCAACGTCCTGACTTTC
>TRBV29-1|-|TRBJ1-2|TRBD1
CSVWEGAGYTF
TGCAGCGTCTGGGAGGGGGCTGGCTACACCTTC
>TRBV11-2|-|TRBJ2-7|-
CASSLGRSYVGPYEQYF
TGTGCCAGCAGCTTAGGGCGAAGTTACGTCGGTCCCTACGAGCAGTACTTC
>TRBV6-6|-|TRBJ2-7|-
CASSFTPPHEQYF
TGTGCCAGCAGTTTCACTCCCCCGCACGAGCAGTACTTC
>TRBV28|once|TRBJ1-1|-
CASSLYWGSSTEAFF
TGTGCCAGCAGTTTATATTGGGGTTCGAGCACTGAAGCTTTCTTT
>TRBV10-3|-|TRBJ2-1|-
CATVGGYSDEQFF
TGTGCCACCGTCGGGGGTTATTCCGATGAGCAGTTCTTC
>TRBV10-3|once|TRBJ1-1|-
CAVGSTNTEAFF
TGTGCCGTAGGGAGTACGAACACTGAAGCTTTCTTT
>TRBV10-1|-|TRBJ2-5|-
CASSASQKGQETQYF
TGCGCCAGCAGTGCTTCACAGAAGGGCCAAGAGACCCAGTACTTC
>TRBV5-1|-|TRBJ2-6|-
CASSPIPGANVLTF
TGCGCCAGCAGCCCAATACCGGGGGCCAACGTCCTGACTTTC
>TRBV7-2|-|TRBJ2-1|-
CASSPPGALSHEQFF
TGTGCCAGCAGCCCGCCGGGGGCCCTATCGCATGAGCAGTTCTTC
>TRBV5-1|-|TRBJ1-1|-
CASSPGGGVNTEAFF
TGCGCCAGCAGCCCGGGCGGGGGAGTGAACACTGAAGCTTTCTTT
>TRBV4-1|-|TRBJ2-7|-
CASSQEHYYEQYF
TGCGCCAGCAGCCAAGAGCACTACTACGAGCAGTACTTC
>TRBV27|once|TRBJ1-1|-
CASSFRTAGNTEAFF
TGTGCCAGCTCATTCAGAACCGCGGGGAACACTGAAGCTTTCTTT
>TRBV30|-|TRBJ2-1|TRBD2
CAWSVLAGGPNEQFF
TGTGCCTGGAGTGTACTGGCGGGAGGACCCAATGAGCAGTTCTTC
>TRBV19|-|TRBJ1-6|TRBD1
CASSVAPPGQGRNSPLHF
TGTGCCAGTAGTGTAGCGCCCCCGGGACAGGGAAGAAATTCACCCCTCCACTTT
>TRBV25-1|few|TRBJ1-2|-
CASRGPNYGYTF
TGTGCCAGCAGGGGACCTAACTATGGCTACACCTTC
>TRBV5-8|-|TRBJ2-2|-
CASSLGRVGELFF
TGTGCCAGCAGCCTTGGCAGGGTTGGGGAGCTGTTTTTT
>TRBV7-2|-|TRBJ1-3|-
CASSFQIDFSGNTIYF
TGTGCCAGCAGCTTCCAGATAGATTTCTCTGGAAACACCATATATTTT
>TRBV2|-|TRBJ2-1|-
CASSRKESLPKESNEQFF
TGTGCCAGCAGTCGGAAAGAGTCGCTGCCTAAGGAGAGCAATGAGCAGTTCTTC
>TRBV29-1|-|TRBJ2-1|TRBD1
CSVWGQGLYEQFF
TGCAGCGTTTGGGGACAGGGGTTGTATGAGCAGTTCTTC
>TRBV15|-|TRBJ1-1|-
CATSRWALASGNTEAFF
TGTGCCACCAGCCGATGGGCCCTGGCATCTGGGAACACTGAAGCTTTCTTT
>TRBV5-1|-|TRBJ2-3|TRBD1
CASSLIWTGDSGDTQYF
TGCGCCAGCAGCTTGATTTGGACAGGGGATAGTGGAGATACGCAGTATTTT